A selection of T cell receptor beta chains follows, all from one sample in a study of cytomegalovirus exposure and HLA in healthy donors. The repertoire was sequenced with immunoSEQ multiplex PCR; TCRdb's copy has only in-frame clones and lacks some. The sample yields about 190,000 clones, roughly 80% seen once. Sequenced sample: PBMCs. Receptors originate from a woman in her thirties in good health and CMV-seropositive. CDR3s include the opening cysteine and the closing phenylalanine or tryptophan. A D gene is named only where the DNA matches it firmly. Expanded clones are given a class, and other clones once, few, many or no size at all.

CDR3 DNA	CDR3 protein	D gene	clone size	V gene	J gene
TGCAGCGTTGCGAGTTTAGGAAACACCATATATTTT	CSVASLGNTIYF	.	.	TRBV29-1	TRBJ1-3
TGTGCCAGCAGTTTAGGAGGGATGAACACTGAAGCTTTCTTT	CASSLGGMNTEAFF	.	.	TRBV28	TRBJ1-1
TGTGCCAGCAGCTTGGGGGACAAGAACACTGAAGCTTTCTTT	CASSLGDKNTEAFF	.	.	TRBV5-4	TRBJ1-1
TGTGCCAGCAGCGCCCCTAGGGAGGAACTGTTTTTT	CASSAPREELFF	.	.	TRBV9	TRBJ1-4
TGCGCCAGCAGCCATAGACAGGGCCACACTGAAGCTTTCTTT	CASSHRQGHTEAFF	TRBD1	.	TRBV4-1	TRBJ1-1
TGTGCCAGCAGCTTGGGGACTAGCGCCAACAATGAGCAGTTCTTC	CASSLGTSANNEQFF	TRBD2	.	TRBV5-4	TRBJ2-1
TGTGCCAGCAGCTTAATCCGGAGCTCCTACAATGAGCAGTTCTTC	CASSLIRSSYNEQFF	.	.	TRBV11-2	TRBJ2-1
TGTGCCAGCAGTGACAAACAGGGATCCTTCAACACTGAAGCTTTCTTT	CASSDKQGSFNTEAFF	.	.	TRBV6-4	TRBJ1-1
TGTGCCAGCAGCTTAGCGTTACGGGAAAGTCAGCCCCAGCATTTT	CASSLALRESQPQHF	.	.	TRBV7-2	TRBJ1-5
TGTGCCAGCGTCGGGGGTCGGGCTGGGGCCAACGTCCTGACTTTC	CASVGGRAGANVLTF	.	once	TRBV11-2	TRBJ2-6
TGTGCCAGCAGCAAGGGTGGAGGAGATACGCAGTATTTT	CASSKGGGDTQYF	.	.	TRBV11-1	TRBJ2-3
TGTGCCAGCAGCCTCCTAGCGTTGGGTGAGCAGTTCTTC	CASSLLALGEQFF	.	few	TRBV11-2	TRBJ2-1
TGCCAAGGGAGATTTAATGAAAAACTGTTTTTT	CQGRFNEKLFF	.	.	TRBV20-1	TRBJ1-4
TGTGCCAGCAGCCAAACCGACAGGGGGGATCAGCCCCAGCATTTT	CASSQTDRGDQPQHF	TRBD1	few	TRBV4-2	TRBJ1-5
TGCGCCAGCAGCTTGGCAGGGTACCAGCCCCAGCATTTT	CASSLAGYQPQHF	.	once	TRBV5-1	TRBJ1-5
TGTGCCAGCTCACCACTGACTAGCGGGAGCTCCTACAATGAGCAGTTCTTC	CASSPLTSGSSYNEQFF	TRBD2	once	TRBV18	TRBJ2-1
TGTGCTAGTGGTTTGGGCCTCGGACTCCTTAGCACAGATACGCAGTATTTT	CASGLGLGLLSTDTQYF	.	.	TRBV12-5	TRBJ2-3
TGTGCCAGCAGCTTCCTACAGGGTAACTCATGGGCAAACATTCAGTACTTC	CASSFLQGNSWANIQYF	.	few	TRBV7-9	TRBJ2-4
TGTGCCAGCAGCTTGCGTGGAGGAGGCAGAGATAACACTGAAGCTTTCTTT	CASSLRGGGRDNTEAFF	.	.	TRBV5-8	TRBJ1-1
TGTGCCAGCAGCTTAGGGAGTCTAGCGGGGATAGAGACCCAGTACTTC	CASSLGSLAGIETQYF	TRBD2	.	TRBV11-1	TRBJ2-5
TGTGCCAGCACCTTCGGGGGTAGCACAGATACGCAGTATTTT	CASTFGGSTDTQYF	.	.	TRBV7-9	TRBJ2-3
TGTGCCTGGGGAACAGGGTTGAGCACTGAAGCTTTCTTT	CAWGTGLSTEAFF	.	few	TRBV30	TRBJ1-1